The entry below gives a single T cell receptor (beta chain) sequence along with its context. This specimen comes from a study of blood T cell repertoires in COVID-19. Overall study context: Sources were T cells, B-cell-depleted T cells, or PBMCs; the material itself was cDNA or gDNA.

As originally analysed: Nucleated cell number was recorded as an estimate derived from reference gene primer amplification. Generated by immunoSEQ multiplex PCR, the TCRdb table keeps only in-frame clones and is missing some. The V and J calls and clone size are taken from that table; D and trimming were inferred from the DNA. The sample lists around 50,000 clones, roughly 83% occurring once. The sample comprised peripheral blood. The TCR sequence derives from a human donor in a cohort sampled during active COVID-19.

The CDR3 bases are TGTGCCAGCAGTGAGTGGGCCCTGAACACTGAAGCTTTCTTT. It specifies CASSEWALNTEAFF. This chain joins TRBV6-1 and TRBJ1-1; D ambiguous. V dropped 3 bases and J dropped 0 bases, with 8 bases sitting between them. Germline V gene data show CDR1 as MNHNS and CDR2 as SASEGT. This CDR3 contains 14 residues.